The clone carrying this TCR beta chain was found many times. The presence of a unique molecular identifier marked each TCR cDNA molecule. Via MiXCR, TCRdb re-called the 5' RACE reads, giving one row per CDR3 protein. The sample lists approximately 11,000 distinct CDR3 sequences; roughly 4.3% were seen once. These data belong to a study of spatial heterogeneity in lung cancer. Across the whole study: The average count in raw reads for each unique TCR and UMI combination exceeded nine appearances.

CDR3 size: 15 residues. Germline V gene lookup returns CDR1 SGHRS and CDR2 YFSETQ. V lost 2 bases and J lost 0, with 9 bases in between. This sample's time point: sample taken at primary tumor resection. Researchers sequenced whole RNA taken from tumor, nontumor lung or frozen PBMC without sorting. The donor group consisted of around 66 patients who had untreated, early-stage non-small cell lung cancer. The clonotype comes from a male donor with early-stage non-small cell lung cancer. The rearrangement links TRBV5-1 to TRBJ2-1; D remains unclear. Sequences were derived from normal lung tissue next to the tumor, sampled at surgery. The CDR3 DNA follows: TGCGCCAGCAGCTTCTACTCGAGCTCCTACAATGAGCAGTTCTTC. Translating it yields CASSFYSSSYNEQFF.